This T cell receptor (beta chain) derives from a study of cytomegalovirus exposure and HLA in healthy donors. The PCR was carried out with 60 Vbeta primers and 13 Jbeta primers. The data were produced by immunoSEQ multiplex PCR, yet TCRdb's version contains in-frame clones alone and is incomplete. In the table there are fewer than 180,000 clones, roughly 80% of which are singletons. Trimming pared 6 bases from V and 1 base from J, leaving 9 bases between. Germline CDR1 and CDR2: LNHDA and SQIVND (reference sequence). This CDR3 is built from 13 residues. As to this clone: The target antigen is unknown.

Overall study findings and caveats: TCR beta chains associated with HLA were, in a later analysis, more clonally expanded than equally common others.

The TCR was taken from a human donor in good health. V usage is TRBV19 and J usage is TRBJ1-1; D not certain. Sequenced: PBMCs. CDR3 region: CASSPTQNTEAFF. DNA of the CDR3: TGTGCCAGTAGCCCGACACAGAACACTGAAGCTTTCTTT.